A selection of T cell receptor beta chains follows, all from one sample in a study of human T cells and chemical hapten exposure. TCRdb reprocessed the RACE reads via MiXCR and lists one record per CDR3 protein. The data contain roughly 260,000 distinct CDR3 sequences, 7.5% to 10% of them singletons. Sequenced here: whole blood, sampled in connection with sensitization to the hapten diphenylcyclopropenone (DPC). The receptors stem from a middle-aged woman with alopecia areata. Some clones in this sample may be carry-over from other donors' samples. The CDR3 runs from the conserved cysteine through the conserved F or W. A D gene is named only where the DNA matches it firmly. Not every row has a clone size; where given, it reads once, few, many or a size class.

v_gene	d_gene	j_gene	abundance	CDR3aa	CDR3nt
TRBV5-8	TRBD1	TRBJ2-3	few	CASSHDRATDTQYF	TGTGCCAGCAGCCACGACAGGGCCACAGATACGCAGTATTTT
TRBV7-9	NA	TRBJ2-2	NA	CAAPITPNTGELFF	TGTGCCGCACCCATAACTCCAAACACCGGGGAGCTGTTTTTT
TRBV6-6	NA	TRBJ2-3	few	CASSYIATSTDTQYF	TGTGCCAGCAGTTACATCGCGACCTCCACAGATACGCAGTATTTT
TRBV18	TRBD1	TRBJ2-3	few	CASSQDRVSTDTQYF	TGTGCCAGCTCACAGGACAGGGTCAGCACAGATACGCAGTATTTT
TRBV12-3/TRBV12-4	TRBD2	TRBJ2-7	few	CASSLTRLAGGTYEQYF	TGTGCCAGCAGTCTCACCCGGTTAGCGGGAGGGACCTACGAGCAGTACTTC
TRBV2	TRBD2	TRBJ2-1	many	CASSSLAGIYNEQFF	TGTGCCAGCAGTTCGCTAGCGGGGATCTACAATGAGCAGTTCTTC
TRBV19	NA	TRBJ2-3	few	CAKTDGSVAATDTQYF	TGTGCCAAGACGGACGGCTCCGTCGCGGCCACAGATACGCAGTATTTT
TRBV28	NA	TRBJ2-1	few	CASGQSSNEQFF	TGTGCCAGCGGACAGTCAAGCAATGAGCAGTTCTTC
TRBV12-5	TRBD2	TRBJ2-5	NA	CASASGGGETQYF	TGTGCTAGCGCTAGCGGGGGGGGAGAGACCCAGTACTTC
TRBV7-9	TRBD2	TRBJ2-7	NA	CASSFGLVLGEQYF	TGTGCCAGCAGCTTCGGACTAGTCCTTGGCGAGCAGTACTTC
TRBV7-3	TRBD2	TRBJ2-1	few	CASSLGSSGRVEQFF	TGTGCCAGCAGCTTAGGGTCTAGCGGGAGGGTTGAGCAGTTCTTC
TRBV7-2	TRBD2	TRBJ2-3	few	CASSYNGLAGETQYF	TGTGCCAGCAGCTATAACGGTCTGGCGGGAGAAACGCAGTATTTT
TRBV27	NA	TRBJ1-1	many	CASSPGRRDGEAFF	TGTGCCAGCAGTCCGGGACGGAGGGACGGTGAAGCTTTCTTT
TRBV6-1	TRBD1	TRBJ1-5	few	CASKVGTEIQPQHF	TGTGCCAGCAAGGTGGGGACAGAAATCCAGCCCCAGCATTTT
TRBV28	NA	TRBJ1-5	NA	CASSAMRAQPQHF	TGTGCCAGCAGCGCCATGCGGGCTCAGCCCCAGCATTTT
TRBV29-1	NA	TRBJ2-7	NA	CSVERSGAGEQYF	TGCAGCGTTGAAAGGTCGGGGGCTGGCGAGCAGTACTTC
TRBV7-2	TRBD1	TRBJ2-4	few	CASSPPGTGGASIQYF	TGTGCCAGCAGCCCCCCGGGGACAGGGGGCGCCAGCATTCAGTACTTC
TRBV6-5	NA	TRBJ2-3	NA	CASSRAEVGTDTQYF	TGTGCCAGCAGTCGAGCGGAAGTCGGGACAGATACGCAGTATTTT
TRBV7-9	NA	TRBJ2-1	NA	CASSLVPADGNEQFF	TGTGCCAGCAGCTTAGTCCCAGCGGACGGGAATGAGCAGTTCTTC
TRBV20-1	TRBD1	TRBJ1-1	many	CSALRQGLNTEAFF	TGCAGTGCTTTAAGACAGGGTTTGAACACTGAAGCTTTCTTT
TRBV5-1	NA	TRBJ2-7	NA	CASSLAVGFEQYF	TGCGCCAGCAGCTTGGCCGTAGGTTTCGAGCAGTACTTC
TRBV20-1	NA	TRBJ2-7	few	CSAMTDLDEQYF	TGCAGTGCTATGACAGACCTGGACGAGCAGTACTTC
TRBV7-9	NA	TRBJ1-6	few	CASSFNNSPLHF	TGTGCCAGCAGCTTTAATAATTCACCCCTCCACTTT
TRBV9	NA	TRBJ2-5	NA	CASSVSQETQYF	TGTGCCAGCAGCGTATCCCAAGAGACCCAGTACTTC
TRBV20-1	NA	TRBJ2-3	NA	CSASPQGRMWEDTQYF	TGCAGTGCTAGCCCCCAGGGGAGGATGTGGGAAGATACGCAGTATTTT
TRBV21-1	NA	TRBJ1-1	few	CASSKRGQGEAFF	TGTGCCAGCAGCAAACGGGGGCAGGGTGAAGCTTTCTTT
TRBV24-1	NA	TRBJ1-5	many	CATSDPNQPQHF	TGTGCCACCAGTGATCCGAATCAGCCCCAGCATTTT
TRBV6-2/TRBV6-3	TRBD1	TRBJ2-7	few	CASRFIQGKDEQYF	TGTGCCAGCCGCTTCATACAGGGGAAGGACGAGCAGTACTTC
TRBV27	TRBD2	TRBJ2-1	few	CASKAGLADYNEQFF	TGTGCCAGCAAAGCCGGACTAGCGGACTACAATGAGCAGTTCTTC
TRBV6-2/TRBV6-3	NA	TRBJ2-2	NA	CASVSGPGGLFF	TGTGCCAGCGTTTCTGGCCCCGGCGGTCTGTTTTTT
TRBV12-3/TRBV12-4	TRBD2	TRBJ2-1	NA	CASSVAGHYNEQFF	TGTGCCAGCAGCGTAGCGGGACATTACAATGAGCAGTTCTTC
TRBV28	NA	TRBJ2-7	NA	CATRRAISSYEQYF	TGTGCCACGCGCCGAGCGATAAGCTCCTACGAGCAGTACTTC
TRBV6-5	TRBD1	TRBJ1-1	few	CASSPGGPEAFF	TGTGCCAGCAGTCCAGGGGGCCCTGAAGCTTTCTTT
TRBV20-1	NA	TRBJ1-2	many	CSARKGPYIYGYTF	TGCAGTGCTAGGAAGGGCCCTTACATCTATGGCTACACCTTC
TRBV4-1	TRBD2	TRBJ2-3	NA	CASSQEGTSGINTDTQYF	TGCGCCAGCAGCCAGGAGGGGACTAGCGGGATAAACACAGATACGCAGTATTTT
TRBV5-1	TRBD2	TRBJ2-7	few	CASSLAASGFSYEQYF	TGCGCCAGCAGCTTGGCGGCTAGCGGCTTCTCCTACGAGCAGTACTTC
TRBV12-3/TRBV12-4	TRBD2	TRBJ2-3	few	CASSWPGGASTDTQYF	TGTGCCAGCAGTTGGCCCGGGGGGGCTAGCACAGATACGCAGTATTTT
TRBV29-1	NA	TRBJ1-2	NA	CSVEGPGGYGYTF	TGCAGCGTTGAGGGCCCCGGGGGCTATGGCTACACCTTC
TRBV27	NA	TRBJ2-3	NA	CASRAERALGTDTQYF	TGTGCCAGCAGGGCCGAGCGGGCCCTAGGCACAGATACGCAGTATTTT
TRBV20-1	NA	TRBJ1-2	few	CSASGGTSWGYTF	TGCAGTGCTAGTGGCGGGACCTCCTGGGGCTACACCTTC
TRBV29-1	TRBD1	TRBJ2-4	few	CSVVRSGGQGTKQYF	TGCAGCGTTGTTAGGTCTGGGGGACAGGGGACCAAGCAGTACTTC
TRBV4-3	TRBD1	TRBJ1-3	NA	CASSQDQGAWNTIYF	TGCGCCAGCAGCCAAGATCAGGGGGCCTGGAACACCATATATTTT
TRBV5-1	NA	TRBJ1-1	many	CASSLGRGGSTEAFF	TGCGCCAGCAGCTTGGGGCGGGGCGGTTCGACTGAAGCTTTCTTT
TRBV6-2/TRBV6-3	NA	TRBJ1-2	NA	CASSRPRQDYGYTF	TGTGCCAGCAGTCGACCCAGACAGGACTATGGCTACACCTTC
TRBV5-6	NA	TRBJ1-3	NA	CASSPEGGSSSGNTIYF	TGTGCCAGCAGCCCGGAGGGAGGATCGAGCTCTGGAAACACCATATATTTT
TRBV5-1	NA	TRBJ1-2	few	CASSLAGANYGYTF	TGCGCCAGCAGCTTGGCGGGAGCTAACTATGGCTACACCTTC
TRBV4-2	TRBD2	TRBJ2-3	few	CASSQGGTSGTATDTQYF	TGTGCCAGCAGCCAAGGCGGGACTAGCGGGACGGCGACAGATACGCAGTATTTT
TRBV7-2	NA	TRBJ2-3	NA	CASSLSLALYLNTQYF	TGTGCCAGCAGCCTCTCCCTAGCGCTCTACCTGAATACGCAGTATTTT
TRBV7-9	NA	TRBJ2-1	many	CASSLVGQSYNEQFF	TGTGCCAGCAGCTTAGTAGGACAGTCCTACAATGAGCAGTTCTTC
TRBV13	NA	TRBJ2-5	few	CASSFTRGETQYF	TGTGCCAGCAGCTTCACCCGGGGTGAGACCCAGTACTTC
TRBV4-3	TRBD2	TRBJ2-7	few	CASSQESGSYYEQYF	TGCGCCAGCAGCCAGGAAAGCGGGAGTTACTACGAGCAGTACTTC
TRBV6-5	NA	TRBJ1-4	few	CASSPTGHTNEKLFF	TGTGCCAGCAGTCCCACCGGACACACTAATGAAAAACTGTTTTTT
TRBV27	TRBD2	TRBJ2-1	NA	CASSFHSGNNEQFF	TGTGCCAGCAGCTTTCATAGCGGGAACAATGAGCAGTTCTTC
TRBV6-2/TRBV6-3	NA	TRBJ1-5	few	CASRQGNNQPQHF	TGTGCCAGCAGACAGGGTAACAATCAGCCCCAGCATTTT
TRBV29-1	NA	TRBJ2-5	NA	CSVPLETQYF	TGCAGCGTTCCACTAGAGACCCAGTACTTC
TRBV12-3/TRBV12-4	TRBD2	TRBJ2-2	few	CAGKLAGEGELFF	TGTGCCGGGAAACTAGCGGGAGAAGGAGAGCTGTTTTTT
TRBV12-3/TRBV12-4	TRBD2	TRBJ2-3	NA	CASSSTLAGGIPDTQYF	TGTGCCAGCAGTTCAACCCTAGCGGGAGGGATCCCAGATACGCAGTATTTT